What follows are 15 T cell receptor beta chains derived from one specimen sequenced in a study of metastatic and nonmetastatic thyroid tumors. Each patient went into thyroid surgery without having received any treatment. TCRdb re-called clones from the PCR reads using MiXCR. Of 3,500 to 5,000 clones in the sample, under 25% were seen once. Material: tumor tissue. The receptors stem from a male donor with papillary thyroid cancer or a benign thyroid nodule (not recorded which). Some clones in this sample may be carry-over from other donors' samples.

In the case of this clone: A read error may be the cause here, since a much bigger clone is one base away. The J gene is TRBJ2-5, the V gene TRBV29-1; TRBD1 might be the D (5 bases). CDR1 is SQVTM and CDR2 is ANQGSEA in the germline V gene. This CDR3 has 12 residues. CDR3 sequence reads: CSVKQGQETQCF. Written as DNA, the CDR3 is TGCAGCGTTAAGCAGGGTCAAGAGACCCAGTGCTTC.

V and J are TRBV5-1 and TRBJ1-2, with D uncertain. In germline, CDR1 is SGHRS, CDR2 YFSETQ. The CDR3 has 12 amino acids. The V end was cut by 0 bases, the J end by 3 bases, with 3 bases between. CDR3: CASSLADYGYTF. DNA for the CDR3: TGCGCCAGCAGCTTGGCGGACTATGGCTACACCTTC.

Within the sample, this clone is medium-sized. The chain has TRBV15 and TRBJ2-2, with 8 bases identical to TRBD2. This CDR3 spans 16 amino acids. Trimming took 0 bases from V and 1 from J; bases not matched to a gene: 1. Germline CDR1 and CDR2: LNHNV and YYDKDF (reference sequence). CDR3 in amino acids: CATSREAGGNTGELFF. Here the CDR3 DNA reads TGTGCCACCAGCAGAGAGGCGGGAGGGAACACCGGGGAGCTGTTTTTT.

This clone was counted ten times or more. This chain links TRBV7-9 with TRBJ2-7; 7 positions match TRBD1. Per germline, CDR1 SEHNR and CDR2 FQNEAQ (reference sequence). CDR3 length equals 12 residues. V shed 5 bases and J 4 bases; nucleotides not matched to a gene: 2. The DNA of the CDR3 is TGTGCCAGCAGCCCAGGGGGATACGAGCAGTACTTC. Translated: CASSPGGYEQYF.

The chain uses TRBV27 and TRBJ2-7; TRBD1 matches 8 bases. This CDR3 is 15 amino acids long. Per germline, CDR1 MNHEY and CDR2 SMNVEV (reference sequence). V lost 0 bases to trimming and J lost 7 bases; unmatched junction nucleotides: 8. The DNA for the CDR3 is TGTGCCAGCAGTTTATCCGCAGCAGGGGGCAGTGAGCAGTACTTC. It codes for CASSLSAAGGSEQYF.

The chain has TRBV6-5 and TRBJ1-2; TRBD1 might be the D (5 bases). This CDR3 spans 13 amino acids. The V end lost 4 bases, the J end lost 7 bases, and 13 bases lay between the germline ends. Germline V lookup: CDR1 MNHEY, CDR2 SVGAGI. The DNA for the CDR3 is TGTGCCAGCAGTTCCTGGGGCTCTGGTGGCTACACCTTC. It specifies CASSSWGSGGYTF.

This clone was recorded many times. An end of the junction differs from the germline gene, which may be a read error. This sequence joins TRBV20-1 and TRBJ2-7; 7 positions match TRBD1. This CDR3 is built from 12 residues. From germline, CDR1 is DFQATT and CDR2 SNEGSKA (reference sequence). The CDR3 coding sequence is TGCAGTGCTAGAGGGGCCGGGGACAGTTCTTTCTTC. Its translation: CSARGAGDSSFF.

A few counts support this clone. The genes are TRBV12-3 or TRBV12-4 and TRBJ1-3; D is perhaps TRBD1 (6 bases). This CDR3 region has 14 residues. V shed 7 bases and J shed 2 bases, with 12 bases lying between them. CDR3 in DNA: TGTGCCAGCACCCTAGGGACAACTGGAAACACCATATATTTT. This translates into CASTLGTTGNTIYF.

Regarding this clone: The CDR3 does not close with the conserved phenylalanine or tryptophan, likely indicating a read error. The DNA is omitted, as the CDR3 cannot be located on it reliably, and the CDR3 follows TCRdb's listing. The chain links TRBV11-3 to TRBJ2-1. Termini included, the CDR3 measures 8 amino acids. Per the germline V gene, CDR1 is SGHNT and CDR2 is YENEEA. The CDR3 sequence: CASSLGYP.

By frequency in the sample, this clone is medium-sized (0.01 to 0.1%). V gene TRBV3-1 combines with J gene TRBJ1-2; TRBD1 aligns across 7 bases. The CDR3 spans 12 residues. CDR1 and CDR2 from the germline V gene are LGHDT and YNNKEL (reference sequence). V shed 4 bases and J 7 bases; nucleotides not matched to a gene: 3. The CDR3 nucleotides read TGTGCCAGCAGCCTTTACAGGGGTGGCTACACCTTC. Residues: CASSLYRGGYTF.

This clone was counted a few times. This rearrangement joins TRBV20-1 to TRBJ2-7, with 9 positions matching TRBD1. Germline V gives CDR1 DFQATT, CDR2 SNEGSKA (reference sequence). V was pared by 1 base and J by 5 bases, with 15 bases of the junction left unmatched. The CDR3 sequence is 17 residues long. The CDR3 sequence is CSARAQPGQGTVDEQYF. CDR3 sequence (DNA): TGCAGTGCTAGAGCCCAACCGGGACAGGGAACTGTCGACGAGCAGTACTTC.

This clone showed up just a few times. CDR3 sequence (DNA): TGTGCCAGCAGTGAAGGTGGAGTGGGGTTTAATGAGCAGTTCTTC. The encoded protein is CASSEGGVGFNEQFF. V is TRBV25-1 and J is TRBJ2-1; no clear D. The CDR3 sequence is 15 residues long. Trimming removed 2 bases at V and 7 bases at J, with 15 bases between. Germline V gene sequence: CDR1 MGHDK, CDR2 SYGVNS.

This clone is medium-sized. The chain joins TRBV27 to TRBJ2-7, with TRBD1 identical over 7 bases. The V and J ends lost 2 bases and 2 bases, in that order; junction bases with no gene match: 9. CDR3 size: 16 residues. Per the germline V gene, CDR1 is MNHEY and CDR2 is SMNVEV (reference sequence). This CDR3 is CASSLTSGTVTYEQYF. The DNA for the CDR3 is TGTGCCAGCAGTTTAACCTCGGGGACAGTTACCTACGAGCAGTACTTC.

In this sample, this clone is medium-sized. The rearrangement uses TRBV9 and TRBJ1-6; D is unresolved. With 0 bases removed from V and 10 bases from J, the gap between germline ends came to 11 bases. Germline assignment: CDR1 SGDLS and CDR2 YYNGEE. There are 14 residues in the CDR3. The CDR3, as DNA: TGTGCCAGCAGCGTAGACAGCAGAAGATCACCCCTCCACTTT. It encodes CASSVDSRRSPLHF.

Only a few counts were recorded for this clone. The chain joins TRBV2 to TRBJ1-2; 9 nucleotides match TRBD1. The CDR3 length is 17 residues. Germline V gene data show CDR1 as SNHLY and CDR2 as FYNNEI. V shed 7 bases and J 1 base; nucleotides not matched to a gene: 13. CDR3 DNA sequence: TGTGCCAGCATGAATCCCACAGGGGGCATGCGTAACTATGGCTACACCTTC. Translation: CASMNPTGGMRNYGYTF.